This T cell receptor beta chain was obtained from a study of CXCR3-negative and CXCR3-positive naive CD8 T cells. CD45RO-CCR7+CD27+CD95- cells counted as naive CD8+ T cells. Via 5' RACE with UMI labels, TRB cDNA libraries were prepared. TCRdb re-analyzed the 5' RACE reads; it lists each CDR3 protein once, without DNA. The sample table sets out approximately 4,000 distinct CDR3 sequences. In germline, CDR1 is LGHDT, CDR2 YNNKEL (reference sequence). The CDR3 loop spans 11 amino acids. A remark on this clonotype: Antigen specificity is unknown.

Study results and caveats: Naive cells positive for CXCR3 carried more hydrophobic TRB CDR3s than CXCR3-negative ones.

Sequenced sample: naive CXCR3- CD8+ T cells from blood. Described subset: CD45RO-CCR7+CD27+CD95- naive CD8+ T cells lacking CXCR3 (TNR3-). J is TRBJ2-7 and V is TRBV3-1. The TCR sequence derives from a human donor in good health. Some clones in this sample may be carry-over from other donors' samples. CDR3 protein: CASGQDYEQYF.